The rows below give T cell receptor beta chains drawn from one sample of a study of breast tumors, draining lymph nodes, adjacent tissues. TCRdb processed the multiplex PCR reads anew with MiXCR; each CDR3 protein has one entry. The table lists fewer than 250,000 distinct CDR3 sequences, less than 40% of them singletons, with around 1.4% in the top ten. Sequenced input: axillary lymph node tissue. Receptors were obtained from a female donor with breast cancer. Some clones in this sample may be carry-over from other donors' samples. The CDR3 runs from the conserved cysteine through the conserved F or W. The D gene is left open where the match is weak. A clone size is listed for some rows: how often the clone was seen (once, few, many), or a class if it is expanded.

size	J	D	V	DNA	CDR3
.	TRBJ2-1	.	TRBV24-1	TGTGCCACCTTGCGGACTAGCAGCCCTTCTCAGGGGGGTCATGAGCAGTTCTTC	CATLRTSSPSQGGHEQFF
.	TRBJ1-4	.	TRBV20-1	TGCAGTGCTAGCTACCCCCCAGAACAGGCAAAACTGTTTTTT	CSASYPPEQAKLFF
.	TRBJ2-3	TRBD2	TRBV3-1	TGTGCCAGCAGCCCGGGACTAGCGGGAGGGCCGAGCACAGATACGCAGTATTTT	CASSPGLAGGPSTDTQYF
many	TRBJ2-3	.	TRBV24-1	TGTGCCACCAGTGATCCCGGGACGGGCTACACAGATACGCAGTATTTT	CATSDPGTGYTDTQYF
.	TRBJ2-3	TRBD2	TRBV15	TGTGCCACCAGCAGAGACGATGGGGGACTAGATCGCGATACGCAGTATTTT	CATSRDDGGLDRDTQYF
many	TRBJ2-1	TRBD1	TRBV12-3/TRBV12-4	TGTGCCAGCAGTGCCCGGGACAGGGTCTACAATGAGCAGTTCTTC	CASSARDRVYNEQFF
many	TRBJ2-1	TRBD2	TRBV6-4	TGTGCCAGCAGTGTCCCCACTAGCGGGAGGGCGAATGAGCAGTTCTTC	CASSVPTSGRANEQFF
.	TRBJ1-4	TRBD1	TRBV20-1	TGCAGTGCCTCCGGGACAGGGGGCACTAATGAAAAACTGTTTTTT	CSASGTGGTNEKLFF
medium-sized	TRBJ2-7	.	TRBV20-1	TGCAGTGCTAGAGATATGATAGACGAGCAGTACTTC	CSARDMIDEQYF
many	TRBJ1-4	.	TRBV6-6	TGTGCCAGCAGTTACTCCCCGGGGGACTATAATGAAAAACTGTTTTTT	CASSYSPGDYNEKLFF